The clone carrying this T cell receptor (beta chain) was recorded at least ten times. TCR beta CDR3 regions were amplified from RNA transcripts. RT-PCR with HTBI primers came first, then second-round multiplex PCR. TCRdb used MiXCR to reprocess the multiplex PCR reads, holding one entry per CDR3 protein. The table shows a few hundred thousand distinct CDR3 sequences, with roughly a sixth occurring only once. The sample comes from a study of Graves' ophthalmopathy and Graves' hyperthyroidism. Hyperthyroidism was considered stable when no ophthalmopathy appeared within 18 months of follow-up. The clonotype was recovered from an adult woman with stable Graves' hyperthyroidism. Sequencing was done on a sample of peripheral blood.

The CDR3 nucleotides are TGTGCCAGCAGTTACTCGGGACATCCCAACTACGAGCAGTACTTC. This sequence encodes CASSYSGHPNYEQYF. The V and J genes are TRBV6-5 and TRBJ2-7; weak D call: TRBD1 (6 bases). V lost 0 bases and J lost 3, with 12 bases in between. CDR1 is MNHEY, CDR2 SVGAGI, per germline. The CDR3 has 15 amino acids.